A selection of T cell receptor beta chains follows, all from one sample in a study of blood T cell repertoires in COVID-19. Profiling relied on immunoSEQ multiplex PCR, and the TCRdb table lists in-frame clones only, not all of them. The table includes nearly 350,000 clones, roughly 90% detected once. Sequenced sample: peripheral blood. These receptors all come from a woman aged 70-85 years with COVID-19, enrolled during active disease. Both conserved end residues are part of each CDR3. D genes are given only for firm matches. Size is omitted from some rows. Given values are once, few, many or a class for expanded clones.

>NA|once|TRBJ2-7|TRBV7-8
TGTGCCAGCAGCTTAACTCAAAACTACGAGCAGTACTTC
CASSLTQNYEQYF
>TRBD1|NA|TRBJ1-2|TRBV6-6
TGTGCCAGCAGGCTGACAGGGGGCGTCGGCTATGGCTACACCTTC
CASRLTGGVGYGYTF
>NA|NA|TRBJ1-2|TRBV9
TGTGCCAGCAGCGTGGGGCCTCTCTATGGCTACACCTTC
CASSVGPLYGYTF
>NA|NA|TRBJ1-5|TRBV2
TGTGCCAGCAGTACCCAGGGATCACAGCCCCAGCATTTT
CASSTQGSQPQHF
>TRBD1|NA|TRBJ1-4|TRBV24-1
TGTGCCACCCAGGGGGACAGTAATGAAAAACTGTTTTTT
CATQGDSNEKLFF
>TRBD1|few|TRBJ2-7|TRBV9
TGTGCCAGCAGCCCCAGTCCGGGACAGGGCTACGAGCAGTACTTC
CASSPSPGQGYEQYF
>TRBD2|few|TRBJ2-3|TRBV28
TGTGCCAGGAGGGGACCCCTAGCGGGGCTTAGCCCTAGCACAGATACGCAGTATTTT
CARRGPLAGLSPSTDTQYF
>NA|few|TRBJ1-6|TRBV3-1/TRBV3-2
TGTGCCAGCAGCCAAGAGGGCTCTAATTCACCCCTCCACTTT
CASSQEGSNSPLHF
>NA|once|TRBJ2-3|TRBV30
TGTGCCTGGAGTAGGGGGGGGGCAGGAGATACGCAGTATTTT
CAWSRGGAGDTQYF
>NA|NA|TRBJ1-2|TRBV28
TGTGCCAGCAGTCTTGGACAGTCAGAGGGCTACACCTTC
CASSLGQSEGYTF
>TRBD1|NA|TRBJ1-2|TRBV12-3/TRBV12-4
TGTGCCAGCAGCGGAAACAGGGGCTATGGCTACACCTTC
CASSGNRGYGYTF
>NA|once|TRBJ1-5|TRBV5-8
TGTGCCAGCAGCCCCCTGGCGGGCCCGGGGCCCCAGCATTTT
CASSPLAGPGPQHF
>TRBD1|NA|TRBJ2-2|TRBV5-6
TGTGCCAGCAGCGAGGCCCAAGTCTTACGGACAGGGGTCACCGGGGAGCTGTTTTTT
CASSEAQVLRTGVTGELFF
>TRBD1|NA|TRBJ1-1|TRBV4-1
TGCGCCAGCAGCCGCTCCGGGACAGGGTACACTGAAGCTTTCTTT
CASSRSGTGYTEAFF
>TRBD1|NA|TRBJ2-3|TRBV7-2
TGTGCCAGCAGCTCCCGGGACAGGGGTTTCGCAGATACGCAGTATTTT
CASSSRDRGFADTQYF
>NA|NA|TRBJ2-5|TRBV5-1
TGCGCCAGCAGCTCCCTGGGGGGAAAAGAGACCCAGTACTTC
CASSSLGGKETQYF
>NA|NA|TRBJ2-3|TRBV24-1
TGTGCCACCAGTGATAATTTAGGGCAGGGTCCATTGGATACGCAGTATTTT
CATSDNLGQGPLDTQYF
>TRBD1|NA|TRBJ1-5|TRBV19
TGTGCCAGTAGTCCCGCCCAGGGGGATCAGCCCCAGCATTTT
CASSPAQGDQPQHF
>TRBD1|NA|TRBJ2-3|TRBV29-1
TGCAGCGTCGGACAGGTCCTCACAGATACGCAGTATTTT
CSVGQVLTDTQYF
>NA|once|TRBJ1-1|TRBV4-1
TGCGCCAGCAGCTACTACAGGGTGATGAACACTGAAGCTTTCTTT
CASSYYRVMNTEAFF
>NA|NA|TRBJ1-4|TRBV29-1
TGCAGCGGGGTGGAGCATAATGAAAAACTGTTTTTT
CSGVEHNEKLFF